Sequencing of this T cell receptor beta chain was carried out in a study of patients and donors after allogeneic stem cell transplantation (dated by TCRdb to about 2020). A remark on this clonotype: This clone's antigen is unknown. Base qualities are missing; no much larger clone stands one base away.

Preparation of the library involved RT-PCR. Sequencing instrument: NextSeq 550. Using fastp trimming at Q25 and MiXCR clonotype assembly, TCRdb reanalyzed the public sequencing data and kept in-frame beta chains. Merged by CDR3 protein, the rows form single entries marked with the most common genes and DNA. For this sample there are hundreds of thousands of distinct CDR3 sequences; less than 15% appear just once. 9.5% to 13% of the sample is held by the ten biggest clonotypes. CDR1 is given as LGHNA and CDR2 as YNFKEQ, both from the germline V gene. The junction shows trimming of 6 bases on V and 5 bases on J, and the gene matches do not reach 8 bases of it. The CDR3 starts with the cysteine, ends with the phenylalanine, and has 15 residues. The entry retains the CDR3 DNA only, 45 bases that are in frame from base 1.

Sequences were obtained from blood, either unsorted or a sorted T cell fraction (not recorded which). The chain is made from TRBV4-2 and TRBJ2-1; 9 of the junction bases match TRBD1. The origin of this receptor is a human donor who was either an allogeneic HSCT recipient or a stem cell or donor lymphocyte infusion donor (not recorded which). It is not recorded whose cells these are; they may come from a transplant donor. The nucleotides read TGTGCCAGCAGTCCGTCTGGACAGGGGAACAATGAGCAGTTCTTC. Its amino acids are CASSPSGQGNNEQFF.